This TCR beta chain was recovered during a study of CD8+CD57+ T cells in acquired aplastic anemia (dated by TCRdb to the late 2010s). In terms of the full investigation: On average, sorted CD4+ and CD8+ cells yielded around 3.5 ug of extracted DNA, with a range of 0.2 to 27.4 ug. An average of roughly 10 million reads for CD4+ cells and approximately 11 million reads for CD8+ cells was obtained from healthy donor samples.

Profiling of TCR beta VDJ combinations and CDR3 sequences used genomic DNA as the template. TCR repertoire sequencing was run on an Illumina HiSeq 2000. The paper's processing steps were these. Repertoire assessment relied on Simpson's diversity index, CDR3 size and DJ length profiles, and TRBV/TRBJ rearrangement plots. The immunodominant clone was defined as the most abundant DNA sequence in deep sequencing data. CDR3 amino acid sequences were screened for sharing across subjects and were compared with published repertoires and the VDJdb database. TCRdb applied fastp at Q25 and MiXCR to the public reads, then kept only in-frame beta chains. Each entry merges the rows of one CDR3 protein and shows their most common DNA and genes. The V and J calls were determined by TCRdb, not by the authors. Present in this sample are 150,000 to 200,000 distinct CDR3 sequences, about 60% of which were seen just once. The ten largest account for 45% to 55% of the sample.

On this clonotype itself: This receptor's antigen is unknown. Per-nucleotide qualities are absent, and no much larger clonotype sits a single base away.

The CDR3 runs 12 residues from the cysteine to the phenylalanine. Kept here is only the CDR3 DNA, which spans 36 bases and is read in frame from base 1. The germline V gene (reference sequence) specifies LNHDA as CDR1 and SQIVND as CDR2. Study-wide conclusions, independent of this receptor: Twenty-nine CD8+ CDR3 sequences were found in both patients and controls but appeared to be highly expressed in patients and within the immunodominant clones of the patients. CD8+ Simpson's diversity did not differ significantly between patients and healthy controls (P=0.060).

TCR repertoires of sorted CD4+ and CD8+ blood T cells from severe aplastic anemia patients and healthy subjects were deep-sequenced in the study. Ficoll-Paque density gradient centrifugation was used to isolate peripheral blood mononuclear cells. Before DNA extraction, CD4+ and CD8+ T cells were sorted with FACS or magnetic beads. The TCR comes from a human donor in good health. This receptor chain uses TRBV19 and TRBJ2-5, with the D gene not clear enough to name. Matching the DNA end better, TRBJ1-2 makes the J call doubtful. The sequenced sample was sorted CD4+, CD8+, or CD8+CD57+ T cells (not recorded which) from PBMCs. CDR3 sequence: CASSPRDYGYTF. The nucleotide sequence reads as follows: TGTGCCAGTAGTCCCCGAGACTATGGCTACACCTTC.